This TCR beta chain was recovered during a study of a mutant IDH1 vaccine in newly diagnosed glioma. The wider study: The patients received vaccinations eight times, in weeks 1, 3, 5, 7, 11, 15, 19 and 23. Study-level points and caveats: There were vaccine-induced immune responses in under 95% of the patients.

Described time point: week 23, last vaccination. Every single dose of the vaccine, 300 ug of mutant IDH1 20-mer peptide, came with topical imiquimod. The table came from immunoSEQ multiplex PCR; TCRdb's copy has only in-frame clones and leaves some out. The sample holds about 82,000 clones, 75% to 85% seen once. Trimming took 2 bases from V and 4 from J; bases not matched to a gene: 7. Germline CDR1 LGHNA, CDR2 YSLEER. This CDR3 spans 16 amino acids. As to this clone: Its antigen is not known.

The V and J genes are TRBV4-3 and TRBJ2-3; 9 bases line up with TRBD2. This receptor was obtained from a man aged 30 to 45 with glioma. Some clones in this sample may be carry-over from other donors' samples. The source was PBMCs, collected from a glioma patient whose treatment included an IDH1 peptide vaccine. Here the CDR3 DNA reads TGCGCCAGCAGCCAAAGGCGGGGGGGCTACCCAGATACGCAGTATTTT. Its protein is CASSQRRGGYPDTQYF.